The entry below describes one T cell receptor beta chain. No antigen is known for it. The data were obtained in a study of T cell responses to AZD1222 COVID-19 vaccine. Study at large: Second-dose recipients at about 4 or about 12 weeks were treated as one pooled group.

The study's findings and limits: Just six or seven AZD1222 recipients tested seropositive at baseline. Among the donors, most were white British and more were female, and clonal diversity was possibly underestimated. Repertoire sampling occurred only after the peak T cell response.

Sequenced by immunoSEQ multiplex PCR; TCRdb stores in-frame clones only, minus some. The table lists about 130,000 clones, over 70% of them singletons. V shed 4 bases and J shed 4 bases, with 13 bases lying between them. CDR3 size: 15 residues. Germline CDR1 reads LGHDT; CDR2 reads YNNKEL (reference sequence). This clonotype originated in an adult in good health. J is TRBJ1-4 and V is TRBV3-1 (or the pseudogene TRBV3-2); D remains ambiguous. Sample: peripheral blood, taken on day 0 of AZD1222 vaccination. This CDR3 reads CASSLTGGGNEKLFF. The CDR3 region has the DNA TGTGCCAGCAGCCTCACTGGTGGCGGTAATGAAAAACTGTTTTTT.